This TCR beta chain emerged from a study of T cell clones after liver transplantation. General study results and limits: Conclusions were preliminary, with small, heterogeneous patient groups. A significant post-transplant drop in circulating graft-donor-reactive CD4 TCRbeta sequences occurred in most of the 8 subjects.

Sequenced by immunoSEQ multiplex PCR; TCRdb stores in-frame clones only, minus some. The table lists roughly 100,000 clones, approximately 79% of them singletons. Per the germline V gene, CDR1 is SEHNR and CDR2 is FQNEAQ (reference sequence). This CDR3 spans 13 amino acids. Trimming took 1 base from V and 4 from J, leaving 6 bases between them. About this clone: What it recognizes is unknown.

Sequenced here: CD4+ T cells from blood, sampled approximately 43 months after liver transplant. The receptor's source is a human patient who received a liver transplant. The graft donor may be the source of some T cells. This chain joins TRBV7-9 and TRBJ2-3, with no clear D. CDR3 sequence reads: CASSLDRADTQYF. The CDR3 DNA reads as TGTGCCAGCAGCTTAGATCGAGCAGATACGCAGTATTTT.